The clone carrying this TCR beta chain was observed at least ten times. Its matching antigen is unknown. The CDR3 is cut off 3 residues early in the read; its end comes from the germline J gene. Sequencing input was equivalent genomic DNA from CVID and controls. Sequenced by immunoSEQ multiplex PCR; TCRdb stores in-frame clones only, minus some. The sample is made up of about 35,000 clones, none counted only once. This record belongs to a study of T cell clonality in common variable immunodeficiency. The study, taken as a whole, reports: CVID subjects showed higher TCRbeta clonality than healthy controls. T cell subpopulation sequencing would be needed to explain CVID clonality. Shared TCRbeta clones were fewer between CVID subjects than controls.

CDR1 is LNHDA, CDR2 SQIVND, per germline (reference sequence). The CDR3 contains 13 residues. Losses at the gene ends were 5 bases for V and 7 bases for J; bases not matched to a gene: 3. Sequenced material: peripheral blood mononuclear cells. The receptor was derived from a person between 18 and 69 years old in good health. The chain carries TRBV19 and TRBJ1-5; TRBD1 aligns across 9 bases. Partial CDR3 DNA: TGTGCCAGTAGTGACGACAGGGGGCAGCCC. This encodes CASSDDRGQP. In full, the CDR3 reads CASSDDRGQPQHF.